This TCR beta chain was sequenced during a study of T cell responses to AZD1222 COVID-19 vaccine. As for the study in general: It was second doses at about 4 or about 12 weeks that were pooled.

The CDR3 is 13 amino acids. Germline V lookup: CDR1 MDHEN, CDR2 SYDVKM. V gave up 5 bases and J gave up 4 bases, with 11 bases separating them. Measured with immunoSEQ multiplex PCR; TCRdb has only the in-frame clones, and not every one. The table lists approximately 100,000 clones, approximately 90% of them singletons. The study, taken as a whole, reports: Mapped onto spike, vaccine-associated CD4 TCRs spanned it and were dominant at 160-218 and 743-854.

This clone was seen a few times. The antigen is unknown. The source of this sequence is an adult in good health. V and J are TRBV28 and TRBJ1-2; D may be TRBD1 (5 bases). The starting material was peripheral blood, obtained on day 0 of AZD1222 vaccination. The CDR3 sequence: CASSEGLTYGYTF. CDR3 DNA sequence: TGTGCCAGCAGTGAGGGACTTACCTATGGCTACACCTTC.